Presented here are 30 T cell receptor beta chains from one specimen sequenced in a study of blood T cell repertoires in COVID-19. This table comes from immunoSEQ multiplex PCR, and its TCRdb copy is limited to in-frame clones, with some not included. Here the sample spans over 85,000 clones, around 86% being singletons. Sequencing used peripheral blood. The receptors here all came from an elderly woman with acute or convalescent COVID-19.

The CDR3, as DNA: TGTGCCAGCAGTAGCTCTAGCGGAAATGAGCAGTTCTTC. It translates to CASSSSSGNEQFF. The gene calls are TRBV6-5 and TRBJ2-1; 7 positions match TRBD2. Trimming removed 5 bases from V and 7 bases from J; junction bases left unmatched: 5. The CDR3 contains 13 residues. Germline-derived CDR1 and CDR2 are MNHEY and SVGAGI.

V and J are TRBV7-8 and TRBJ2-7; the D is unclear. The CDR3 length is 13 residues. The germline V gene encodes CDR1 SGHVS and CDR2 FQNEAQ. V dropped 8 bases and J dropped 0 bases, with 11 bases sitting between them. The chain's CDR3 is CASGSGLSYEQYF. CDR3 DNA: TGTGCCAGCGGGTCGGGTCTCTCCTACGAGCAGTACTTC.

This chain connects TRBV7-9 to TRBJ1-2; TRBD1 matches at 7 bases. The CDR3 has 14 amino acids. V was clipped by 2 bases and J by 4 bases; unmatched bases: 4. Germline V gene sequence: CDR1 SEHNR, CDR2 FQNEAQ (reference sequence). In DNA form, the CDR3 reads TGTGCCAGCAGCTTACCAGGGGGAAGCTATGGCTACACCTTC. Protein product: CASSLPGGSYGYTF.

The CDR3 region has the DNA TGTGCCAGCAGCCCGTACCCCGACAGGGGATGGAACACTGAAGCTTTCTTT. It is translated as CASSPYPDRGWNTEAFF. The chain combines TRBV14 with TRBJ1-1; 8 nucleotides agree with TRBD1. V trimming: 4 bases; J trimming: 1 base; junction bases outside the gene matches: 11. CDR1 and CDR2 from the germline V gene are SGHDN and FVKESK. CDR3 length equals 17 residues.

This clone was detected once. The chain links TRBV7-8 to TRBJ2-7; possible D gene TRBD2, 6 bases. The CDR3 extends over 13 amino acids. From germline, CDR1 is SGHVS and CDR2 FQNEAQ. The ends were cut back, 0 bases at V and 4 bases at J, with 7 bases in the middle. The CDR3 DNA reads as TGTGCCAGCAGCTTAGCCGGGGGTTACGAGCAGTACTTC. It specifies CASSLAGGYEQYF.

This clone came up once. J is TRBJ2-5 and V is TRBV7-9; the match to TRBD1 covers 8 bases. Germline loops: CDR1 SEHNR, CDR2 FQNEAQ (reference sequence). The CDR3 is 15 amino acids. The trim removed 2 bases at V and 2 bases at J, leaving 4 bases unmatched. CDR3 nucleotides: TGTGCCAGCAGCTTAAGACAGGGGCGGCAAGAGACCCAGTACTTC. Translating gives CASSLRQGRQETQYF.

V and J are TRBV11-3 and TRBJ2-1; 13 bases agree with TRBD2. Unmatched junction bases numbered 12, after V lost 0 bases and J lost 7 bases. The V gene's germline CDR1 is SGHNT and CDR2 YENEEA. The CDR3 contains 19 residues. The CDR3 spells CASSLDLSTSGGARNEQFF. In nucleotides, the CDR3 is TGTGCCAGCAGCTTAGATCTGAGTACTAGCGGGGGGGCGAGGAATGAGCAGTTCTTC.

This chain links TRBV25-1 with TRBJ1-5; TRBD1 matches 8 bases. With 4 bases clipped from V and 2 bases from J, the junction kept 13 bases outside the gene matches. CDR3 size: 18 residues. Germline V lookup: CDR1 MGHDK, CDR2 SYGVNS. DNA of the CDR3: TGTGCCAGCAGTGGGCCTAAGGACAGGGAGGGAGGCAATCAGCCCCAGCATTTT. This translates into CASSGPKDREGGNQPQHF.

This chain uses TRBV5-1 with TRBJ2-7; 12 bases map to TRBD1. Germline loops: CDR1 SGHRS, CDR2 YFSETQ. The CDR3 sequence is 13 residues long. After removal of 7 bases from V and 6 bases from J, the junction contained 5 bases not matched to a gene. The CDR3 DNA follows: TGCGCCAGCCGAGGGACAGGGGGCCTCGAGCAGTACTTC. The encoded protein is CASRGTGGLEQYF.

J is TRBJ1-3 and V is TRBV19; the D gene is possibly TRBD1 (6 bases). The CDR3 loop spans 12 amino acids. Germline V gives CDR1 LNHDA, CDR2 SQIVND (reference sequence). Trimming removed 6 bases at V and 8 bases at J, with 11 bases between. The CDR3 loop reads CASSSGVDTIYF. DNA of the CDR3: TGTGCCAGTAGCTCAGGGGTGGACACCATATATTTT.

The CDR3: CASSIGTERNQPQHF. The CDR3 DNA reads TGTGCCAGTAGTATCGGGACAGAGCGCAATCAGCCCCAGCATTTT. The chain links TRBV19 to TRBJ1-5; 7 nucleotides line up with TRBD1. The CDR3 is 15 amino acids. Germline V lookup: CDR1 LNHDA, CDR2 SQIVND (reference sequence). V shed 3 bases, J shed 2 bases, and the junction held 4 bases outside the gene matches.

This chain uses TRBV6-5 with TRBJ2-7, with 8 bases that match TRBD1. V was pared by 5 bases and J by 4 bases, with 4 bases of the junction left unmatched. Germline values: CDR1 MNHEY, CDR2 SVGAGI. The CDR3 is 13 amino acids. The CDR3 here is CASSRQGTYEQYF. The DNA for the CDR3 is TGTGCCAGCAGTAGACAGGGGACTTACGAGCAGTACTTC.

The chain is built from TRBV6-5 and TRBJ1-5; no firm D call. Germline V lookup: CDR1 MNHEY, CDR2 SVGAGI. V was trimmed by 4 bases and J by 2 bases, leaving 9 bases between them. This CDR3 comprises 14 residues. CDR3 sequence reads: CASSSYSRNQPQHF. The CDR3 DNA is TGTGCCAGCAGTTCCTACAGTCGCAATCAGCCCCAGCATTTT.

CDR3 protein: CASSSGSSYNEQFF. The CDR3 DNA sequence: TGTGCCAGTTCTAGCGGGAGCTCCTACAATGAGCAGTTCTTC. The chain combines TRBV19 with TRBJ2-1; 10 nucleotides agree with TRBD2. V gave up 8 bases and J gave up 0 bases; unmatched junction bases: 1. Per germline, CDR1 LNHDA and CDR2 SQIVND (reference sequence). The length of the CDR3 is 14 residues.

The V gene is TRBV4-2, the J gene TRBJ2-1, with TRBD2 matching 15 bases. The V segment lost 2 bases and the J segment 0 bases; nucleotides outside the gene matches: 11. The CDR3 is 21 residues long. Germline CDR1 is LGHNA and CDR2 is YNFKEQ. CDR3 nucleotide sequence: TGTGCCAGCAGCCAAAAAGGACTAGCGGGAGGGTACGTTGGCTCCTACAATGAGCAGTTCTTC. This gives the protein CASSQKGLAGGYVGSYNEQFF.

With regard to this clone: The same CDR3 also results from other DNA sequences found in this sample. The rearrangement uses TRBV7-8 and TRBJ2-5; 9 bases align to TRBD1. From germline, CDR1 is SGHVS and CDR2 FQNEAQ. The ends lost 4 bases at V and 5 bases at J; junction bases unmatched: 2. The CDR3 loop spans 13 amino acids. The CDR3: CASSSGQGETQYF. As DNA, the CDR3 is TGTGCCAGCAGCTCGGGACAGGGTGAGACCCAGTACTTC.

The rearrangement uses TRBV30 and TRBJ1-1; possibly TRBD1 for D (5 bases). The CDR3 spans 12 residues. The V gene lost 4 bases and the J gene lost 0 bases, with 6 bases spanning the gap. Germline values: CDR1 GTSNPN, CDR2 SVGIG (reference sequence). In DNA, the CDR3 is TGTGCCTGGACAGGGATGAACACTGAAGCTTTCTTT. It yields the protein CAWTGMNTEAFF.

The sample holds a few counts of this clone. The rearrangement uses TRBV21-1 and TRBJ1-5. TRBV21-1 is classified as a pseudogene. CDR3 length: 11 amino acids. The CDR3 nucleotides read TGTGCCAGCAGCAATAGGACCGGGGAGCATTTT. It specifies CASSNRTGEHF.

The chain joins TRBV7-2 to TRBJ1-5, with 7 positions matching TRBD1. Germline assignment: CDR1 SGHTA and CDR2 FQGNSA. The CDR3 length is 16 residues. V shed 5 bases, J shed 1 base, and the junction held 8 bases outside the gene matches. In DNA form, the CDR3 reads TGTGCCAGCAGCCCTGGACAGGTAATGAGCAATCAGCCCCAGCATTTT. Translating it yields CASSPGQVMSNQPQHF.

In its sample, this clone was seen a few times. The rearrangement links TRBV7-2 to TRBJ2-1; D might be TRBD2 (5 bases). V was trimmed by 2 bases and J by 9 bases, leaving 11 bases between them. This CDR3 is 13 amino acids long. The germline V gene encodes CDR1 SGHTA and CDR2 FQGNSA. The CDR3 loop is CASSLNVGLEQFF. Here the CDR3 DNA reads TGTGCCAGCAGCTTAAACGTAGGACTTGAGCAGTTCTTC.

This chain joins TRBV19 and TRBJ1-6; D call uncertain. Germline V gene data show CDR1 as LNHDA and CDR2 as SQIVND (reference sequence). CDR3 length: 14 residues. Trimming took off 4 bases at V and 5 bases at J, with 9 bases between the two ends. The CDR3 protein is CASSTLSHNSPLHF. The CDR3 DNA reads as TGTGCCAGTAGTACTCTCAGTCATAATTCACCCCTCCACTTT.

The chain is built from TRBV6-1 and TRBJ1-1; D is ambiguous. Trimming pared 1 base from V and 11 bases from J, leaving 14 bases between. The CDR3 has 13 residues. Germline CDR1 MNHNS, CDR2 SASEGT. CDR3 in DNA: TGTGCCAGCAGTGAAGAGACCCCGACTGCCGCTTTCTTT. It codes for CASSEETPTAAFF.

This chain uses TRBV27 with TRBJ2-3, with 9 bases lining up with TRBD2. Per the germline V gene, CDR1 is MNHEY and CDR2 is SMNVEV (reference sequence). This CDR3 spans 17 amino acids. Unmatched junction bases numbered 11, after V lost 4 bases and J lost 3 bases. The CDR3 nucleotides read TGTGCCAGCAGTTCTCGCAGGACTAGCGCGTTGACAGATACGCAGTATTTT. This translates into CASSSRRTSALTDTQYF.

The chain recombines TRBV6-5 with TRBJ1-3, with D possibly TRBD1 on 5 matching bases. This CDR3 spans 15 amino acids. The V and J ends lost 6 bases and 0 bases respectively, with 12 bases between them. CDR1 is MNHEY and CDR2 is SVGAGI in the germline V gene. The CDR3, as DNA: TGTGCCAGCAGCCCGGGGGGAATCTCTGGAAACACCATATATTTT. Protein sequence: CASSPGGISGNTIYF.

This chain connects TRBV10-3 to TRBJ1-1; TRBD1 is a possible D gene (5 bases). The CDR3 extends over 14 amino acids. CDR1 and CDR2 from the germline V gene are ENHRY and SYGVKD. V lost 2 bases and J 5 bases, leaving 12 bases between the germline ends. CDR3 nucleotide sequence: TGTGCCATCAGTGAGAGGCAGGGAGGGACTGAAGCTTTCTTT. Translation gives CAISERQGGTEAFF.

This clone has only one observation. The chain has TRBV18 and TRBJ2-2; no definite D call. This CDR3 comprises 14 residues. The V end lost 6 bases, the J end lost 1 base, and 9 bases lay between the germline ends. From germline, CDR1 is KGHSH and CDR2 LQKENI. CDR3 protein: CASSEQRNTGELFF. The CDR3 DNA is TGTGCCAGCTCCGAGCAACGGAACACCGGGGAGCTGTTTTTT.

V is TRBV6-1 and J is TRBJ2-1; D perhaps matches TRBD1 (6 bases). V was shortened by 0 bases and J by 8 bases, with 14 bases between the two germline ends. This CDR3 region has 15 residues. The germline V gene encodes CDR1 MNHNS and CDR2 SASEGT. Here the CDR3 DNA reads TGTGCCAGCAGTGAAGCGCCTTGGGGGCGGGATGAGCAGTTCTTC. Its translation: CASSEAPWGRDEQFF.

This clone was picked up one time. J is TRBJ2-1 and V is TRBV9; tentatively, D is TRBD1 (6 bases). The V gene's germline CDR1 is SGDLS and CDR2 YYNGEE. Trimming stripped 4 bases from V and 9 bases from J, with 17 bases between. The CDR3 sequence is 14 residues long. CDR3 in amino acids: CASSKGGGNLEQFF. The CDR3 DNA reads TGTGCCAGCAGCAAAGGGGGTGGCAATCTTGAGCAGTTCTTC.

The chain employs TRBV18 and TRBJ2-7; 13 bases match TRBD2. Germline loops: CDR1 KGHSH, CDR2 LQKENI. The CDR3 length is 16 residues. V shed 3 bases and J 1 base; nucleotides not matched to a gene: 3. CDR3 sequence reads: CASSPSTSGGSYEQYF. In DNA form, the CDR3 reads TGTGCCAGCTCACCTTCGACTAGCGGGGGGTCCTACGAGCAGTACTTC. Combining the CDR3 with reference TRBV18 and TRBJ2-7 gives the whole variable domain NAGVMQNPRHLVRRRGQEARLRCSPMKGHSHVYWYRQLPEEGLKFMVYLQKENIIDESGMPKERFSAEFPKEGPSILRIQQVVRGDSAAYFCASSPSTSGGSYEQYFGPGTRLTVT.

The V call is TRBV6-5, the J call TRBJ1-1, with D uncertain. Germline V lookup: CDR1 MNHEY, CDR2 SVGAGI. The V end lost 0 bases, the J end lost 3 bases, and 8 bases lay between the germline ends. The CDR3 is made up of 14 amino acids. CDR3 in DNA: TGTGCCAGCAGTTACTCCCAGACTTACACTGAAGCTTTCTTT. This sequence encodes CASSYSQTYTEAFF.